This T cell receptor delta chain appears in the sequencing data of a study of γδ T cells in repeated Plasmodium falciparum infection. On the study more broadly: Age- and gender-matched Australian children served as comparison for malaria-exposed Malian children. Donors had four controlled P. falciparum NF54 infections over approximately 600 days.

There are a few counts of this clone. Its target is not known. TCRdb's protein, taken from a much larger clone, differs from this DNA's translation at residue 12, likely owing to a read error; the protein displayed comes from the DNA. Gammadelta T cells were flow-sorted from PBMC into Vgamma9/Vdelta2+ and Vdelta2-negative populations for bulk analysis. With CATT, TCRdb re-called clones from the multiplex PCR reads. The sample carries 50,000 to 60,000 delta-chain clones, 1.9% recorded once. V shed 7 bases, J shed 0 bases, and the junction held 23 bases outside the gene matches. The CDR3 is 21 amino acids. CDR1 is TSWWSYY, CDR2 QGS, per germline. Findings and limits, study-wide: Vgamma9/Vdelta2+ repertoires stayed stably polyclonal over time and infection. Compared with Australian children, Malian Vdelta2-negative repertoires seemed more clonal, less diverse, less shared.

The specimen sequenced was gamma-delta T cells from blood. The origin of this receptor is a pool of human donors (malaria-infected and uninfected, not separated). The V gene is TRDV1, the J gene TRDJ2, with TRDD3 matching 7 bases. No J gene is reported in TCRdb; it was inferred here by comparing the DNA with germline. The CDR3 nucleotides read TGTGCTCTTGCCCTAGCTACCGAGGATTGGGGGACACGCGCTTTGACAGCACAACTCTTCTTT. This translates into CALALATEDWGTRALTAQLFF.